Presented here are 27 T cell receptor beta chains from one specimen sequenced in a study of T cells in Graves' hyperthyroidism and ophthalmopathy. The investigators amplified TCR beta CDR3 regions from RNA transcripts. TCR CDR3 underwent first-round RT-PCR with the HTBI primer set. TCRdb re-called the multiplex PCR reads with MiXCR, one entry per CDR3 protein. This repertoire shows about 420,000 distinct CDR3 sequences, approximately 15% found once; its top ten account for roughly 14%. Sequencing was performed on blood. These receptors were obtained from a woman under 30 with Graves' hyperthyroidism.

The gene calls are TRBV6-4 and TRBJ1-4; 7 nucleotides agree with TRBD1. The CDR3 is made up of 13 amino acids. Germline V gene data show CDR1 as MRHNA and CDR2 as SNTAGT. Trimming at V came to 11 bases and at J to 4 bases, leaving 7 bases not matched to a gene. The CDR3 is CAHTGADNEKLFF. The CDR3 region has the DNA TGTGCCCATACAGGGGCGGATAATGAAAAACTGTTTTTT.

The chain recombines TRBV24-1 with TRBJ2-5, with TRBD1 matching 7 bases. Germline assignment: CDR1 KGHDR and CDR2 SFDVKD. V trimming: 3 bases; J trimming: 1 base; junction bases outside the gene matches: 1. The CDR3 consists of 14 residues. The CDR3 DNA reads TGTGCCACCAGTGATAGGGACAGCCAAGAGACCCAGTACTTC. Its translation is CATSDRDSQETQYF.

V is TRBV7-9 and J is TRBJ2-1; TRBD2 agrees at 11 bases. Germline CDR1 is SEHNR and CDR2 is FQNEAQ (reference sequence). The CDR3 is 17 residues long. V trimming: 2 bases; J trimming: 1 base; junction bases outside the gene matches: 4. The CDR3 region is CASSLTSGGPSYNEQFF. The CDR3 DNA reads as TGTGCCAGCAGCTTAACTAGCGGGGGACCTTCCTACAATGAGCAGTTCTTC. Full variable domain (missing parts from reference TRBV7-9 and TRBJ2-1): DTGVSQNPRHKITKRGQNVTFRCDPISEHNRLYWYRQTLGQGPEFLTYFQNEAQLEKSRLLSDRFSAERPKGSFSTLEIQRTEQGDSAMYLCASSLTSGGPSYNEQFFGPGTRLTVL.

This clonotype was observed a few times. This chain links TRBV6-1 with TRBJ2-1; D possibly uses TRBD1 or TRBD2 (6 bases each). CDR1 is MNHNS, CDR2 SASEGT, per germline. This CDR3 contains 17 residues. V was pared by 6 bases and J by 0 bases, with 18 bases between. The CDR3: CASRYTGAGSSYNEQFF. CDR3 DNA sequence: TGTGCCAGCAGGTACACGGGGGCCGGGAGCTCCTACAATGAGCAGTTCTTC.

A note on this clonotype: At one end the junction does not follow the germline gene, possibly because of a read error. This chain links TRBV6-5 with TRBJ1-1; a weak D match, TRBD1 (5 bases). The CDR3 length is 14 residues. In germline, CDR1 is MNHEY, CDR2 SVGAGI. In DNA form, the CDR3 reads TGTACCAGCAGTTACGGGGGAGGGAACACTGAAGCTTTCTTT. Its protein is CTSSYGGGNTEAFF.

This clonotype was counted a few times. V is TRBV5-1 and J is TRBJ2-3; the D gene is possibly TRBD2 (5 bases). The germline gives CDR1 SGHRS, CDR2 YFSETQ. The V and J ends lost 0 bases and 1 base respectively, with 9 bases between them. The CDR3 contains 15 residues. In nucleotides, the CDR3 is TGCGCCAGCAGCTTGGCCGACGGGGGCACAGATACGCAGTATTTT. It is translated as CASSLADGGTDTQYF.

This clonotype has ten or more counts. The gene calls are TRBV2 and TRBJ2-7; 7 bases align to TRBD2. Losses at the gene ends were 10 bases for V and 3 bases for J; bases not matched to a gene: 6. Looked up from germline, CDR1 is SNHLY and CDR2 is FYNNEI. The CDR3 is 12 residues long. CDR3 coding DNA: TGTGCCACCACCAGCGGGGACTACGAGCAGTACTTC. It specifies CATTSGDYEQYF.

Ten or more counts support this clonotype. In DNA, the CDR3 is TGTGCCAGCAGCCATCCTACGGGACTAGCGGGAGTTTGGGAGACCCAGTACTTC. Translating gives CASSHPTGLAGVWETQYF. The genes are TRBV3-1 and TRBJ2-5; 14 bases line up with TRBD2. The CDR3 sequence is 18 residues long. V gave up 3 bases and J gave up 5 bases; unmatched junction bases: 11. CDR1 and CDR2 (germline): LGHDT, YNNKEL (reference sequence).

This clonotype has at least ten counts. The J gene is TRBJ1-2, the V gene TRBV6-1; D unclear. Trimming pared 7 bases from V and 4 bases from J, leaving 13 bases between. Germline V gene sequence: CDR1 MNHNS, CDR2 SASEGT. CDR3 length equals 13 residues. CDR3 coding DNA: TGTGCCAGCACCTTTGGACGGGTCTATGGCTACACCTTC. This translates into CASTFGRVYGYTF.

About this clonotype: A clone one base away is much larger, so this may be a read error. The chain links TRBV7-2 to TRBJ2-3; D is undetermined. In germline, CDR1 is SGHTA, CDR2 FQGNSA. V gave up 1 base and J gave up 4 bases, with 3 bases separating them. This CDR3 has 12 amino acids. Here the CDR3 DNA reads TGTGCCAGCAGCTTAGGGCCAGATACGCAGTATTTT. Translated: CASSLGPDTQYF.

J is TRBJ1-1 and V is TRBV9; possibly TRBD1 for D (5 bases). Trimming removed 0 bases from V and 5 bases from J, with 14 bases in between. The CDR3 has 15 amino acids. CDR1 and CDR2 from the germline V gene are SGDLS and YYNGEE. The DNA of the CDR3 is TGTGCCAGCAGCGTAGGGGCCAGGGTAGGGACTGAAGCTTTCTTT. Translation: CASSVGARVGTEAFF.

This clonotype came up many times. The CDR3 region is CASSLGVGNTQYF. The CDR3 DNA is TGTGCCAGCAGTTTAGGAGTAGGGAATACGCAGTATTTT. The chain recombines TRBV12-3 or TRBV12-4 with TRBJ2-3; D is ambiguous. The CDR3 consists of 13 residues. V shed 1 base and J shed 7 bases, with 9 bases lying between them.

Ten or more counts support this clonotype. V and J are TRBV27 and TRBJ2-7; 11 nucleotides agree with TRBD2. Germline assignment: CDR1 MNHEY and CDR2 SMNVEV (reference sequence). V shed 5 bases, J shed 6 bases, and the junction held 21 bases outside the gene matches. This CDR3 region has 19 residues. DNA for the CDR3: TGTGCCAGCAGTCCCACGGGCGGTTTGACTAGCGGGGCTTTTCGCGAGCAGTACTTC. Translation gives CASSPTGGLTSGAFREQYF.

This clonotype has a count of ten or more. The chain joins TRBV4-1 to TRBJ1-2, with 9 bases matching TRBD1. Per germline, CDR1 MGHRA and CDR2 YSYEKL. V shed 4 bases, J shed 6 bases, and the junction held 24 bases outside the gene matches. CDR3 length equals 20 residues. DNA for the CDR3: TGCGCCAGCAGCCCTCAGCCCCAAATCCCGGGACAGGGTCGAAAGGATGGCTACACCTTC. Translated: CASSPQPQIPGQGRKDGYTF.

The chain uses TRBV9 and TRBJ2-7, with D possibly matching TRBD2 (6 bases). V was cut by 0 bases and J by 2 bases, with 15 bases left in between. CDR3 length: 16 residues. Germline V gene sequence: CDR1 SGDLS, CDR2 YYNGEE. The CDR3 sequence: CASSVGGLEGTYEQYF. DNA of the CDR3: TGTGCCAGCAGCGTAGGGGGATTGGAGGGTACCTACGAGCAGTACTTC.

This clonotype was found once. The J gene is TRBJ1-1, the V gene TRBV15; TRBD1 is a possible D gene (6 bases). V lost 0 bases and J lost 1, with 15 bases in between. Per the germline V gene, CDR1 is LNHNV and CDR2 is YYDKDF (reference sequence). The CDR3 is made up of 17 amino acids. The CDR3 spells CATSRDRPEGENTEAFF. The DNA of the CDR3 is TGTGCCACCAGCAGAGATCGTCCCGAGGGGGAGAACACTGAAGCTTTCTTT. The full variable domain, rest sourced from reference TRBV15 and TRBJ1-1, is DAMVIQNPRYQVTQFGKPVTLSCSQTLNHNVMYWYQQKSSQAPKLLFHYYDKDFNNEADTPDNFQSRRPNTSFCFLDIRSPGLGDTAMYLCATSRDRPEGENTEAFFGQGTRLTVV.

In this sample, this clonotype turned up many times. The J gene is TRBJ2-1, the V gene TRBV7-6, with 11 nucleotides matching TRBD2. Trimming removed 0 bases from V and 0 bases from J; junction bases left unmatched: 16. This CDR3 is 22 amino acids long. From germline, CDR1 is SGHVS and CDR2 FNYEAQ. Here the CDR3 DNA reads TGTGCCAGCAGCTTAGCTGCCATATCGGGGACTAGCGGAGCCAGCTCCTACAATGAGCAGTTCTTC. Amino acid sequence: CASSLAAISGTSGASSYNEQFF.

The gene calls are TRBV6-2 or TRBV6-3 and TRBJ1-5; 9 bases fit TRBD1. V gave up 2 bases and J gave up 4 bases; unmatched junction bases: 3. The germline CDR1 and CDR2 sequences are MNHEY and SVGEGT. This CDR3 has 15 amino acids. The CDR3 region has the DNA TGTGCCAGCAGTTACGGGACAGGGATGAATCAGCCCCAGCATTTT. Amino acid sequence: CASSYGTGMNQPQHF.

This clonotype was observed a few times. Relative to the germline gene, one junction end is altered; a read error may explain this. The chain employs TRBV27 and TRBJ1-1; D perhaps matches TRBD1 (5 bases). This CDR3 is 13 amino acids long. Germline V gene sequence: CDR1 MNHEY, CDR2 SMNVEV (reference sequence). The CDR3 loop reads CASSLRGGTETFF. The CDR3 DNA reads as TGTGCCAGCAGTTTAAGGGGAGGCACTGAAACTTTCTTT.

This clonotype appeared many times. This chain joins TRBV5-6 and TRBJ1-5, with D perhaps matching TRBD1 (5 bases). Trimming shortened V by 3 bases and J by 4 bases, and 11 bases separated the two germline ends. In germline, CDR1 is SGHDT, CDR2 YYEEEE. This CDR3 region has 14 residues. The CDR3 sequence: CASSSGAENQPQHF. The CDR3 nucleotides are TGTGCCAGCAGCTCTGGGGCAGAAAATCAGCCCCAGCATTTT.

This clonotype was seen a handful of times. The chain joins TRBV2 to TRBJ1-6; 7 bases fit TRBD1. This CDR3 has 15 amino acids. The germline V gene encodes CDR1 SNHLY and CDR2 FYNNEI. Unmatched junction bases numbered 9, after V lost 6 bases and J lost 7 bases. In nucleotides, the CDR3 is TGTGCCAGCAGCCAACGACAGGGCTACAATTCACCCCTCCACTTT. Protein: CASSQRQGYNSPLHF.

This clonotype was observed a few times. V and J are TRBV6-2 or TRBV6-3 and TRBJ1-6; TRBD1 matches at 9 bases. The CDR3 spans 17 residues. Losses at the gene ends were 6 bases for V and 8 bases for J; bases not matched to a gene: 14. CDR1 and CDR2 from the germline V gene are MNHEY and SVGEGT. The CDR3 region is CASSRAGTGMADSPLHF. The CDR3 region has the DNA TGTGCCAGCAGCCGAGCCGGGACAGGGATGGCTGATTCACCCCTCCACTTT.

The J gene is TRBJ2-7, the V gene TRBV20-1; 9 bases align to TRBD1. Germline assignment: CDR1 DFQATT and CDR2 SNEGSKA (reference sequence). The CDR3 consists of 14 residues. The V segment lost 7 bases and the J segment 4 bases; nucleotides outside the gene matches: 11. CDR3 in amino acids: CSVKATGGKYEQYF. The CDR3 DNA reads TGCAGTGTCAAGGCTACAGGGGGCAAGTACGAGCAGTACTTC.

A few counts support this clonotype. V is TRBV6-1 and J is TRBJ1-1; 7 bases agree with TRBD1. This CDR3 has 15 amino acids. The V segment lost 6 bases and the J segment 1 base; nucleotides outside the gene matches: 8. Germline CDR1 reads MNHNS; CDR2 reads SASEGT. The CDR3 spells CASREQGLANTEAFF. CDR3 sequence (DNA): TGTGCCAGCAGAGAACAGGGGCTGGCGAACACTGAAGCTTTCTTT.

CDR3 in amino acids: CASSLGLEYEQYF. The CDR3 DNA reads TGTGCCAGCAGCTTAGGGTTGGAGTACGAGCAGTACTTC. This chain uses TRBV11-2 with TRBJ2-7; D not certain. The germline gives CDR1 SGHAT, CDR2 FQNNGV. The CDR3 spans 13 residues. Trimming shortened V by 1 base and J by 4 bases, and 8 bases separated the two germline ends.

This CDR3 reads CASSQVQVRYNEQFF. CDR3 DNA sequence: TGCGCCAGCAGCCAAGTTCAGGTCAGATACAATGAGCAGTTCTTC. The genes are TRBV4-3 and TRBJ2-1; D not certain. With 1 base removed from V and 4 bases from J, the gap between germline ends came to 11 bases. CDR1 LGHNA and CDR2 YSLEER come from the germline V gene. The CDR3 loop spans 15 amino acids.

This chain links TRBV7-2 with TRBJ2-7; TRBD2 aligns across 10 bases. The length of the CDR3 is 15 residues. V lost 4 bases and J lost 6; bases outside the gene matches: 9. CDR1 SGHTA and CDR2 FQGNSA come from the germline V gene. The CDR3 sequence: CASSSLTSGIGEQYF. The CDR3 DNA reads TGTGCCAGCAGCTCGCTTACTAGCGGGATAGGCGAGCAGTACTTC.